This T cell receptor beta chain was captured in a study of regulatory T cells in long-lasting Graves disease. The CDR3 consists of 17 residues. V shed 2 bases, J shed 6 bases, and the junction held 10 bases outside the gene matches. CDR1 is SGHAT and CDR2 is FQNNGV in the germline V gene. This sample's time point: persistent/refractory GD, antithyroid drugs over 5 years with positive TRAb. Extracted RNA from PBMCs served as the source of the TCR library. In building TCR beta libraries, iRepertoire HTBI primers were used together with Arm-PCR of CDR3 regions. In TCRdb, the multiplex PCR reads were re-called with MiXCR into one record per CDR3 protein. The sample holds about 470,000 distinct CDR3 sequences, roughly 20% seen once. Findings of the study overall: The number of shared public clonotypes was higher in persistent patients (fewer than 3,000) than new patients (roughly 970).

The sample holds many counts of this clonotype. What it binds is not known. The sequence was collected from a female donor with Graves disease. The V call is TRBV11-2, the J call TRBJ2-1, with 10 bases lining up with TRBD2. Specimen: peripheral blood mononuclear cells (PBMCs), collected when the disease was refractory, from a patient treated with antithyroid drugs. In DNA form, the CDR3 reads TGTGCCAGCAGCTTATGGGCTAGCGGGAGTATAGGCAATGAGCAGTTCTTC. Protein: CASSLWASGSIGNEQFF.